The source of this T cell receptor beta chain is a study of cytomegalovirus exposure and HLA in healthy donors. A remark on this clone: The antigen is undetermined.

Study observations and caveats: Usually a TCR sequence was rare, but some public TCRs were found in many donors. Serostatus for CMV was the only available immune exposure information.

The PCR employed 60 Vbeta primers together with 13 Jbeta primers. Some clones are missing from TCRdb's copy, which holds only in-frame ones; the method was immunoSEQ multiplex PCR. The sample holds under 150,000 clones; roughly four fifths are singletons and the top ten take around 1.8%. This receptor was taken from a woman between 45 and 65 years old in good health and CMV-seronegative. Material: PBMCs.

CDR3 protein: CASRVTGQNYEQYF. CDR3 nucleotides: TGCGCCAGCAGGGTCACAGGCCAAAATTACGAGCAGTACTTC. The chain combines TRBV5-1 with TRBJ2-7, with D possibly matching TRBD1 (5 bases). V gave up 5 bases and J gave up 4 bases, with 16 bases separating them. From germline, CDR1 is SGHRS and CDR2 YFSETQ. This CDR3 has 14 residues. Full variable domain (missing parts from reference TRBV5-1 and TRBJ2-7): KAGVTQTPRYLIKTRGQQVTLSCSPISGHRSVSWYQQTPGQGLQFLFEYFSETQRNKGNFPGRFSGRQFSNSRSEMNVSTLELGDSALYLCASRVTGQNYEQYFGPGTRLTVT.